This TCR beta chain was profiled in a study of blood T cell repertoires in COVID-19 (dated by TCRdb to between 2020 and 2021). At the level of the whole study: Samples from collaborators originated in the United States, Italy and Spain and spanned both the acute and convalescent phases of COVID-19. Nearly every sample came with metadata listing a de-identified subject ID, COVID-19 status, age in years and sex. A freely available public database, intended as a resource for researchers studying the immune response to SARS-CoV-2, is where the repertoires were released. Where available, HLA class I and class II types were taken from metadata supplied by the sample provider and were not determined by assay-based typing. Samples were obtained from the ongoing ImmuneRACE study (first 160 participants) and from over a thousand subjects provided by 6 global collaborators. The prospective study material was composed of cDNA or gDNA derived from T cells, B-cell-depleted T cells, or PBMCs. The dataset comprised deeply sampled blood TCRbeta repertoires from subjects exposed to, actively infected with, or recovered from COVID-19. Study-wide conclusions, independent of this receptor: Clinical and demographic metadata were provided uncurated, with the amount varying by source and participant.

About this clone itself: It lacks a known antigen. The sample holds no much larger clone one base away, and base qualities are not on file.

TCRbeta CDR3 regions were amplified from genomic DNA by means of the immunoSEQ Assay, a bias-controlled multiplex PCR. The authors' analysis ran thus. The number of nucleated cells in each sample was estimated from the amplification of reference gene primers within the assay. To quantify the absolute abundance of each unique TCRbeta CDR3 rearrangement, sequence reads were collapsed and filtered. For each sample, productive Simpson clonality was calculated as the square root of Simpson's diversity index over productive rearrangements. TCRdb provides this immuneACCESS table in a form limited to in-frame rearrangements. Some clones are lacking; in checked studies, under half of them reflect an unresolved V gene, and why the rest are absent is not known. The DNA was the basis for D and trimming; V, J and clone size are from that table. Counted in this sample were around 81,000 clones; 83% of them appeared once. The ten largest clones represent 35% to 50% of the sample.

Each collaborating institution followed its own protocols to collect whole blood in K2EDTA tubes. Collaborator samples were shipped for TCRbeta analysis as frozen whole blood, isolated PBMCs, or DNA extracted from either sample type. Material for sequencing was peripheral blood. This sequence was found in an elderly man with acute or convalescent COVID-19.

DNA sequence: TGCGCCAGCAGCCAAGAAAGGACAAGGAACACTGAAGCTTTCTTT. This is translated as CASSQERTRNTEAFF. The chain employs TRBV4-1 and TRBJ1-1; the D region possibly corresponds to TRBD1 (5 bases align). V sheds 0 bases and J sheds 1 base, leaving 9 bases between their ends. CDR1 MGHRA and CDR2 YSYEKL were looked up in the germline V gene. The CDR3 numbers 15 residues from cysteine through phenylalanine. The kept DNA is CDR3 alone, 45 bases in frame from the first base.